This TCR beta chain stems from a study of graft-versus-host responses after intestinal transplantation. Study in general: Tacrolimus and steroids were given for 2 to 3 years to all recipients after anti-thymocyte globulin induction.

The CDR3 spans 15 residues. Germline trimming cut 5 bases from V and 1 base from J; bases unmatched to any gene: 3. Germline V gene data show CDR1 as SGHTA and CDR2 as FQGTGA. Study-wide results and limits: Allografts carried high graft-versus-host to host-versus-graft clonal ratios in patients having graft-donor T cell macrochimerism.

As concerns this clone: Its antigen remains unknown.

Repertoires were generated with immunoSEQ multiplex PCR, while TCRdb's copy carries only in-frame clones and drops some. The sample has tens of thousands of clones; 91% are singletons. The rearrangement joins TRBV7-3 to TRBJ2-5; 11 nucleotides align to TRBD2. The sequencing used PBMCs, collected roughly 95 weeks after intestinal transplant. This sequence was found in a human patient who received an intestinal transplant, so some T cells may come from the graft donor. This CDR3 reads CASSGSGGAQETQYF. The CDR3 DNA is TGTGCCAGCAGCGGTAGCGGGGGGGCCCAAGAGACCCAGTACTTC.